The rows below give T cell receptor beta chains drawn from one sample of a study of blood T cell repertoires in COVID-19. TCRdb's table, derived via immunoSEQ multiplex PCR, lists solely in-frame clones and lacks some. There are over 250,000 clones in the sample; approximately 78% occur only once, and 5% lies in the top ten. The sequencing sample was made of PBMCs or T cells enriched from blood (not recorded which). These receptors were obtained from a middle-aged man who had been exposed to COVID-19. The conserved cysteine and the conserved F or W are not part of the CDR3 here. The size field is filled for only some rows; it gives once, few, many or a size class.

J gene: TRBJ1-1; clone size: .; CDR3 length: 11; V gene: TRBV24-1; CDR3 protein: ATRGGWSTEAF
J gene: TRBJ2-3; clone size: .; CDR3 length: 16; V gene: TRBV6-4; CDR3 protein: ASSDILYSGRSTDTQY
J gene: TRBJ2-7; clone size: .; CDR3 length: 12; V gene: TRBV7-9; CDR3 protein: ASSQGQGHHGQY
J gene: TRBJ2-3; clone size: .; CDR3 length: 16; V gene: TRBV14; CDR3 protein: ASSQPVTGGRGGYMQY
J gene: TRBJ2-1; clone size: .; CDR3 length: 9; V gene: TRBV7-9; CDR3 protein: ASSLMSEQF
J gene: TRBJ1-5; clone size: once; CDR3 length: 17; V gene: TRBV7-5; CDR3 protein: VRSFPSKQGKESNQPQH
J gene: TRBJ1-2; clone size: once; CDR3 length: 12; V gene: TRBV9; CDR3 protein: ASSPELGVSGYT
J gene: TRBJ2-2; clone size: .; CDR3 length: 11; V gene: TRBV15; CDR3 protein: ATDRDNTGELF
J gene: TRBJ2-3; clone size: few; CDR3 length: 15; V gene: TRBV24-1; CDR3 protein: ATSDTGTSDITDTQY
J gene: TRBJ2-1; clone size: many; CDR3 length: 14; V gene: TRBV9; CDR3 protein: ASSVLAPPMENEQF
J gene: TRBJ2-1; clone size: .; CDR3 length: 12; V gene: TRBV7-9; CDR3 protein: ASSLDSGGGEQF
J gene: TRBJ2-7; clone size: once; CDR3 length: 12; V gene: TRBV27; CDR3 protein: ASKTGTGAYEQY
J gene: TRBJ1-1; clone size: few; CDR3 length: 12; V gene: TRBV19; CDR3 protein: ASRDRDGYTEAF
J gene: TRBJ1-5; clone size: .; CDR3 length: 14; V gene: TRBV5-5; CDR3 protein: ASSLAGDRANQPQH
J gene: TRBJ2-1; clone size: .; CDR3 length: 12; V gene: TRBV7-7; CDR3 protein: ASSLTSSGNEQF